There are a few counts of the clone carrying this TCR beta chain. The authors isolated at least 7 million PBMCs per sample. Per sample, no less than 5.5 micrograms of total RNA were extracted. A second 7 to 11 cycle PCR used barcoded and J-beta primers. TCRdb used MiXCR to reprocess the 5' RACE reads, holding one entry per CDR3 protein. Among about 780,000 distinct CDR3 sequences listed, less than 60% were seen once. These data originate in a study of blood T cells in healthy people across ages. With 7 bases removed from V and 5 bases from J, the gap between germline ends came to 18 bases. This CDR3 spans 15 amino acids. CDR1 and CDR2 from the germline V gene are SGHAT and FQNNGV.

Source material: blood. The genes are TRBV11-2 and TRBJ2-1; unclear D gene. The TCR originated in an elderly man in good health. The CDR3 DNA reads as TGTGCCAGCAACTCGTGGTACACGACAAACAATGAGCAGTTCTTC. Translated, it gives CASNSWYTTNNEQFF.